This TCR beta chain originates from a study of technical replicates of blood from a few donors. Some clones are missing from TCRdb's copy, which holds only in-frame ones; the method was immunoSEQ multiplex PCR. The sample includes approximately 99,000 clones, 95% of them seen just once. Trimming cost V 1 base and J 2 bases; bases outside gene matches: 20. The CDR3 extends over 20 amino acids. CDR1 and CDR2 (germline): GTSNPN, SVGIG (reference sequence). V and J are TRBV30 and TRBJ2-1; TRBD2 aligns across 7 bases. The sample consisted of T cells isolated from PBMCs. This receptor was identified in a human donor in good health. The CDR3, as DNA: TGTGCCTGGAGTGGAAGGGTGAAGCGGGGACCCCGTAGGGCCTACAATGAGCAGTTCTTC. Encoded protein: CAWSGRVKRGPRRAYNEQFF.